This TCR beta chain is from a study of blood T cell repertoires in COVID-19 (TCRdb year 2020). Notes on the research overall: The collaborator samples originated in the United States, Italy and Spain and spanned the acute and convalescent phases of COVID-19. Where available, HLA class I and class II types were obtained from metadata supplied by the sample provider rather than from assay-based typing. Sample metadata almost always included a de-identified subject ID, COVID-19 status, age in years and sex. The material from the prospective study consisted of cDNA or gDNA derived from T cells, B-cell-depleted T cells, or PBMCs. The repertoires were released in a freely available public database meant as a resource for research on the immune response to SARS-CoV-2. Subjects who had been exposed to COVID-19, were actively infected with it, or had recovered from it provided the deeply sampled blood TCRbeta repertoires that made up the dataset. Samples were obtained from the ongoing ImmuneRACE study (first 160 participants) and from about 1,300 subjects provided by 6 global collaborators.

Overall results and qualifications from the work: The amount of clinical and demographic metadata varied by source and participant and was provided uncurated.

Regarding this clone: Its target antigen remains unknown. No base qualities exist here, and no much larger clone lies one base off it.

Reading the germline V gene gives CDR1 SNHLY and CDR2 FYNNEI. The CDR3, from cysteine to phenylalanine, totals 14 residues. Only the CDR3 part of the read is kept: 42 bases, read in frame from the first base. Compared with germline, V lacks 8 bases and J lacks 5 bases; bases without a gene match: 9. TCRbeta CDR3 regions were amplified from genomic DNA by means of the immunoSEQ Assay, a bias-controlled multiplex PCR. On the study's bioinformatics: Nucleated cell counts per sample were estimated from amplification of reference gene primers within the assay. To quantify the absolute abundance of each unique TCRbeta CDR3 rearrangement, sequence reads were collapsed and filtered. For each sample, productive Simpson clonality was calculated by taking the square root of Simpson's diversity index across productive rearrangements. TCRdb took this table from immuneACCESS and kept in-frame rearrangements with V and J called. Such tables lack part of the clones; where checked against another copy, unresolved V genes explain under half of the gap, and the rest is unexplained. Clone size and the V and J calls come from that table; the DNA yielded D and trimming. For this sample the table gives 200,000 to 250,000 clones, of which around 84% were detected only once. In total, the top ten clones hold around 4.5% of the sample.

Collaborating institutions collected whole blood in K2EDTA tubes following their own protocols. For TCRbeta analysis, collaborators shipped samples as frozen whole blood, isolated PBMCs, or DNA extracted from either of those sample types. The TCR was taken from a man aged 50-60 years with acute or convalescent COVID-19. In this chain, TRBV2 is recombined with TRBJ1-1, with 9 bases aligning to TRBD1. Material: peripheral blood. The CDR3 region reads CASGRTGGRTEAFF. The nucleotide sequence reads as follows: TGTGCCAGCGGCCGAACAGGGGGCAGGACTGAAGCTTTCTTT. Reference TRBV2 and TRBJ1-1 genes cover what lies past the CDR3, so the full variable domain is EPEVTQTPSHQVTQMGQEVILRCVPISNHLYFYWYRQILGQKVEFLVSFYNNEISEKSEIFDDQFSVERPDGSNFTLKIRSTKLEDSAMYFCASGRTGGRTEAFFGQGTRLTVV.